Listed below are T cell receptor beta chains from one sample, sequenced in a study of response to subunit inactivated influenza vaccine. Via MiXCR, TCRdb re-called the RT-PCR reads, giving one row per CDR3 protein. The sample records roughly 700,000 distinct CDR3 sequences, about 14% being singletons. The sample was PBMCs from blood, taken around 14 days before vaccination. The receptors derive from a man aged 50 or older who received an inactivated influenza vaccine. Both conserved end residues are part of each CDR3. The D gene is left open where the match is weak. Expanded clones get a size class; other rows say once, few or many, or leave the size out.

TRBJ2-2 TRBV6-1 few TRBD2 CASKGLADTGELFF TGTGCCAGTAAAGGACTAGCCGACACCGGGGAGCTGTTTTTT
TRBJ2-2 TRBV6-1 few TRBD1 CASKNRGLGYTGELFF TGTGCCAGCAAAAACAGGGGGCTGGGATACACCGGGGAGCTGTTTTTT
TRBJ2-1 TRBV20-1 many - CSASRPRGFYNEQFF TGCAGTGCTAGTAGGCCCCGGGGGTTCTACAATGAGCAGTTCTTC
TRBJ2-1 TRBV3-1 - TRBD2 CASSQASGSFGRRNNEQFF TGTGCCAGCAGCCAGGCTAGCGGGAGCTTTGGCCGGCGGAACAATGAGCAGTTCTTC
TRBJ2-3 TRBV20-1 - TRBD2 CSARTRGGYTDTQYF TGCAGTGCTAGAACGCGGGGGGGCTACACAGATACGCAGTATTTT
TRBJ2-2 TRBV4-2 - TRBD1 CASSQFTGETGELFF TGTGCCAGCAGCCAATTCACAGGGGAAACCGGGGAGCTGTTTTTT
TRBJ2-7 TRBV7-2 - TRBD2 CASSKGASGLYEQYF TGTGCCAGCAGCAAAGGGGCTAGCGGACTCTACGAGCAGTACTTC
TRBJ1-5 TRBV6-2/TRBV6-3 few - CASSSTLRGLDQPQHF TGTGCCAGCAGTTCGACCCTCAGGGGACTCGATCAGCCCCAGCATTTT
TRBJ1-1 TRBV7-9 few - CASSSDFFQAFF TGTGCCAGCAGCTCGGACTTTTTTCAAGCTTTCTTT
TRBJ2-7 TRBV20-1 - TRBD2 CSARGTLSGSPYEQYF TGCAGTGCTAGGGGGACCTTAAGCGGGAGTCCCTACGAGCAGTACTTC
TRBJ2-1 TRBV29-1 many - CSVEGSWGADEQFF TGCAGCGTTGAAGGGTCGTGGGGGGCCGATGAGCAGTTCTTC
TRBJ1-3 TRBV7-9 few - CASSVAGPRNTIYF TGTGCCAGCAGTGTAGCCGGGCCTCGAAACACCATATATTTT
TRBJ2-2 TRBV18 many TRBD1 CASSLTTGVNTGELFF TGTGCCAGCTCACTAACGACAGGGGTGAACACCGGGGAGCTGTTTTTT
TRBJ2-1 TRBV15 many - CATSTSYNEQFF TGTGCCACCAGCACCTCCTACAATGAGCAGTTCTTC
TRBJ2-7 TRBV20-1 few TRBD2 CSARSGAGDPYEQYF TGCAGTGCTAGAAGCGGAGCGGGGGATCCCTACGAGCAGTACTTC
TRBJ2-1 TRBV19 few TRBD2 CASSMGLARNEQFF TGTGCCAGTAGTATGGGACTAGCACGGAATGAGCAGTTCTTC
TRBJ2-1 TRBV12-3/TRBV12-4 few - CASSSNENEQFF TGTGCCAGCAGTTCAAATGAGAATGAGCAGTTCTTC
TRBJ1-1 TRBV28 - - CASSLGRLMNTEAFF TGTGCCAGCAGTTTAGGTCGCCTCATGAACACTGAAGCTTTCTTT
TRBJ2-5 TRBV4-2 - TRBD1 CASSHYGQGQETQYF TGTGCCAGCAGCCACTACGGACAGGGCCAAGAGACCCAGTACTTC
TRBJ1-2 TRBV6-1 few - CASSVQGHYGYTF TGTGCCAGCAGTGTACAGGGACACTATGGCTACACCTTC
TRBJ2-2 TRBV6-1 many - CASTKGLADTGELFF TGTGCCAGCACAAAGGGGCTAGCCGATACCGGGGAGCTGTTTTTT
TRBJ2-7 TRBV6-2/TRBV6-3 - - CATSNYGNLYEQYF TGTGCCACTAGTAACTACGGGAACCTCTACGAGCAGTACTTC
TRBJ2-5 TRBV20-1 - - CSAESRKETQYF TGCAGTGCGGAGAGCCGAAAAGAGACCCAGTACTTC
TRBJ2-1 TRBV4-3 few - CASSQEGRGAWPTDEQFF TGCGCCAGCAGCCAAGAAGGTAGGGGCGCCTGGCCCACCGATGAGCAGTTCTTC
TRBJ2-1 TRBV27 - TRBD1 CASSLWDRGEQFF TGTGCCAGCAGTTTATGGGACAGGGGTGAGCAGTTCTTC
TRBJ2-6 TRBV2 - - CASKTLSGANVLTF TGTGCCAGCAAAACCCTCTCTGGGGCCAACGTCCTGACTTTC
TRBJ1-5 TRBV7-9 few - CASSQMYNQPQHF TGTGCCAGCAGCCAGATGTACAATCAGCCCCAGCATTTT
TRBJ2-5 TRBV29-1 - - CSALEGGKTQYF TGCAGCGCACTCGAGGGGGGCAAGACCCAGTACTTC
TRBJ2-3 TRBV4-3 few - CASSQEVARSTDTQYF TGCGCCAGCAGCCAAGAGGTAGCGCGTAGCACAGATACGCAGTATTTT
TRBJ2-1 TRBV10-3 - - CAISESTYNEQFF TGTGCCATCAGTGAGTCCACGTACAATGAGCAGTTCTTC
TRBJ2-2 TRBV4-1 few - CASRASRDIFTGELFF TGCGCCAGCAGAGCGTCGAGGGACATCTTCACCGGGGAGCTGTTTTTT
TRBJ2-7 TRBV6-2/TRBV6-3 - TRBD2 CASSSPGGRNGQYF TGTGCCAGCAGTTCCCCGGGAGGCCGTAACGGGCAGTACTTC
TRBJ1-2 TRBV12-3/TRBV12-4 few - CASSLQRNNYGYTF TGTGCCAGCAGTTTACAGCGGAATAACTATGGCTACACCTTC
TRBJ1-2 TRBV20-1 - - CSARGFRASDFYGYTF TGCAGTGCTAGAGGGTTTAGGGCCTCAGACTTCTATGGCTACACCTTC
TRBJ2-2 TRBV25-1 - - CASSEHSSNTGELFF TGTGCCAGCAGTGAGCACAGTTCGAACACCGGGGAGCTGTTTTTT
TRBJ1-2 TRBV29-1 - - CSVEDPSTGRSYTF TGCAGCGTTGAAGACCCTTCTACAGGGAGAAGCTACACCTTC
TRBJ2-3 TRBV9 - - CASSVAVTGGTDTQYF TGTGCCAGCAGCGTAGCCGTCACTGGCGGCACAGATACGCAGTATTTT
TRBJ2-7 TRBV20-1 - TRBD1 CSARETGGREQYF TGCAGTGCTAGAGAGACAGGGGGGCGCGAGCAGTACTTC
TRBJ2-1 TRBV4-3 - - CASSQGGGGSAYNEQFF TGCGCCAGCAGCCAAGGGGGCGGGGGCTCTGCCTACAATGAGCAGTTCTTC
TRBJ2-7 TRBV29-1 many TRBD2 CSVGFGSGFYEQYF TGCAGCGTTGGCTTTGGTAGCGGGTTCTACGAGCAGTACTTC
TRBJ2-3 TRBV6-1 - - CASRVGGRTDTQYF TGTGCCAGCAGGGTGGGGGGCCGCACAGATACGCAGTATTTT
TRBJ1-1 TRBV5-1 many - CASSLGGGENTEAFF TGCGCCAGCAGCTTAGGCGGAGGGGAAAACACTGAAGCTTTCTTT
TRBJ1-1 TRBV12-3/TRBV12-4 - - CASSPGGLGEAFF TGTGCCAGCAGTCCCGGGGGTTTAGGTGAAGCTTTCTTT
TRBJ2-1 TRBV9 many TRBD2 CASSVASGRGNEQFF TGTGCCAGCAGCGTAGCTAGCGGGAGGGGTAATGAGCAGTTCTTC
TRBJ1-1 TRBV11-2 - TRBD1 CASSLDVRQGARFTEAFF TGTGCCAGCAGCTTAGATGTTCGGCAGGGGGCCCGGTTCACTGAAGCTTTCTTT
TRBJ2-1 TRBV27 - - CASSFRWRADEQFF TGTGCCAGCAGTTTTCGTTGGAGGGCGGATGAGCAGTTCTTC
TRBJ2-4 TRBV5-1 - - CASSSGVSTKNIQYF TGCGCCAGCAGCTCTGGGGTGAGCACCAAAAACATTCAGTACTTC
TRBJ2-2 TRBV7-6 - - CASSSPWTAGLALFF TGTGCCAGCAGCTCCCCCTGGACGGCCGGCCTAGCGCTGTTTTTT
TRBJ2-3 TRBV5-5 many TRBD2 CASSFGTSLSDTQYF TGTGCCAGCAGCTTCGGGACTAGCCTATCAGATACGCAGTATTTT
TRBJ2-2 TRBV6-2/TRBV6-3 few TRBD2 CASSRTLAPRGTGELFF TGTGCCAGCAGTCGGACACTAGCGCCCCGCGGCACCGGGGAGCTGTTTTTT
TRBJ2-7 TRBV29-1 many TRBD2 CSVVLAAISYEQYF TGCAGCGTTGTACTAGCGGCCATCTCCTACGAGCAGTACTTC
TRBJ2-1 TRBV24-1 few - CATSDVAAGSYNEQFF TGTGCCACCAGTGATGTAGCGGCCGGCTCCTACAATGAGCAGTTCTTC
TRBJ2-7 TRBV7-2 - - CASSSAQWGYEQYF TGTGCCAGCAGCTCGGCTCAGTGGGGGTACGAGCAGTACTTC
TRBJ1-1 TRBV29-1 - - CSGRRGRGGGRAFF TGCAGCGGCCGCCGGGGCAGGGGAGGGGGTCGGGCTTTCTTT
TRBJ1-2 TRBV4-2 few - CASSQDLPQAIGGYTF TGTGCCAGCAGCCAAGATTTGCCCCAGGCTATCGGTGGCTACACCTTC
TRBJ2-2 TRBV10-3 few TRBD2 CAISGTSGSSGELFF TGTGCCATCAGCGGGACTAGCGGGAGTTCCGGGGAGCTGTTTTTT
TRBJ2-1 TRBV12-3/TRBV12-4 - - CASSSLPGARELFF TGTGCCAGCAGCTCTTTGCCAGGGGCAAGAGAGCTGTTCTTC
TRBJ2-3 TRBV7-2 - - CASSAGVTQYF TGTGCCAGCAGCGCCGGGGTTACGCAGTATTTT
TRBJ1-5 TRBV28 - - CASSFSAQPQHF TGTGCCAGCAGTTTTTCGGCTCAGCCCCAGCATTTT